This TCR beta chain comes out of a study of blood T cell repertoires in COVID-19. Study at large: T cells, B-cell-depleted T cells, or PBMCs provided the cDNA or gDNA that served as material.

In germline, CDR1 is SNHLY, CDR2 FYNNEI. The CDR3 is made up of 14 amino acids. Trimming took 4 bases from V and 6 from J; bases not matched to a gene: 7. In the original analysis: Researchers report that nucleated cell counts were estimated from reference gene primer amplification. Method: immunoSEQ multiplex PCR; TCRdb's copy keeps in-frame clones and lacks some. Clone size and the V and J calls come from that table; the DNA yielded D and trimming. The table shows about 210,000 clones, with roughly 80% occurring only once. The clonotype originates from a man aged 60 to 75 with acute or convalescent COVID-19. The specimen was peripheral blood. V is TRBV2 and J is TRBJ1-2; TRBD1 agrees at 8 bases. CDR3 bases: TGTGCCAGCAGTGGTACAGGGGGAAAGGATGGCTACACCTTC. It is translated as CASSGTGGKDGYTF.